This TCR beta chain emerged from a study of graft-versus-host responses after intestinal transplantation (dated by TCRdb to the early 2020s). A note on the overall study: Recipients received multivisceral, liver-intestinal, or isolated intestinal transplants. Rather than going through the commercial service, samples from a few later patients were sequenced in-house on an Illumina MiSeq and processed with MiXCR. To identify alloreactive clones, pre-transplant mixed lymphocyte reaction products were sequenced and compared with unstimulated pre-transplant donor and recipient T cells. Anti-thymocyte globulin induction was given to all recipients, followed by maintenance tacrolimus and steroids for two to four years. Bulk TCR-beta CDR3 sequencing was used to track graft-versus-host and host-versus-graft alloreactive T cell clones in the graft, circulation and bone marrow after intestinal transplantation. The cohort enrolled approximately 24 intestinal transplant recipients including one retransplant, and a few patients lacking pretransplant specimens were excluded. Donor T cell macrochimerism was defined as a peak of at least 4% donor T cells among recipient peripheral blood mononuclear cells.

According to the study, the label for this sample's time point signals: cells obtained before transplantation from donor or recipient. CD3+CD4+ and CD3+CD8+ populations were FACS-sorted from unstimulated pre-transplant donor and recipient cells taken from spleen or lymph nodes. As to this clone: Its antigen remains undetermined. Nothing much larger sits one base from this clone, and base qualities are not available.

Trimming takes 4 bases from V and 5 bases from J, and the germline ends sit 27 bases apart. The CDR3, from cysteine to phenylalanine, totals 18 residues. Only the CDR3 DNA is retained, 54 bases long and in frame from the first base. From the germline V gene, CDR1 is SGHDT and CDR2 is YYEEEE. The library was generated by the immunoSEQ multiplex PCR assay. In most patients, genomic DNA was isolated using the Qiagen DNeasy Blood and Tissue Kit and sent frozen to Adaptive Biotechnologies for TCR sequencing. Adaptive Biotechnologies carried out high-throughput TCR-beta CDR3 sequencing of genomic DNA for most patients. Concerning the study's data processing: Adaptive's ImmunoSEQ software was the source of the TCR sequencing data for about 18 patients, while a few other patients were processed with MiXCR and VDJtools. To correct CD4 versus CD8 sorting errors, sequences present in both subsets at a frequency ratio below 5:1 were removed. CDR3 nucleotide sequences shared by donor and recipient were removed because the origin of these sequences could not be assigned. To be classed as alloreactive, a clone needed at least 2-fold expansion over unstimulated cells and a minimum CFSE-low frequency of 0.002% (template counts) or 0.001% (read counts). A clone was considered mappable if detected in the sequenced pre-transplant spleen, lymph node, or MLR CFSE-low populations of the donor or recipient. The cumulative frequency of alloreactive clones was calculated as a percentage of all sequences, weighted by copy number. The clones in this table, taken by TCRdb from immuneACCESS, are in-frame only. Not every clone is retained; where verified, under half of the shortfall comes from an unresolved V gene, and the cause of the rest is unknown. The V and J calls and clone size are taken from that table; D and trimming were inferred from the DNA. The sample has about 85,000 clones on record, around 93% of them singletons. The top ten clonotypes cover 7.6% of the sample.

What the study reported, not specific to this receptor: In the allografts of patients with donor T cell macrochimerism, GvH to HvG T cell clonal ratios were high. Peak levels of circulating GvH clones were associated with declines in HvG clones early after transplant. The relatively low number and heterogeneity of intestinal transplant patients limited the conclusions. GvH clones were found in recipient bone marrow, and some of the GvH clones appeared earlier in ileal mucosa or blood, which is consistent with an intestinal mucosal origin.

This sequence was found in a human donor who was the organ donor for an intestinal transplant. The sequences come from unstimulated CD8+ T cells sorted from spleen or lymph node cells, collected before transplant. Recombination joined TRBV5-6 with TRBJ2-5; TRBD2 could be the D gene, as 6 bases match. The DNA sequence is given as TGTGCCAGCAGCCAAGACTTGGAGACCGGGACTCACTGGGAGACCCAGTACTTC. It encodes CASSQDLETGTHWETQYF.